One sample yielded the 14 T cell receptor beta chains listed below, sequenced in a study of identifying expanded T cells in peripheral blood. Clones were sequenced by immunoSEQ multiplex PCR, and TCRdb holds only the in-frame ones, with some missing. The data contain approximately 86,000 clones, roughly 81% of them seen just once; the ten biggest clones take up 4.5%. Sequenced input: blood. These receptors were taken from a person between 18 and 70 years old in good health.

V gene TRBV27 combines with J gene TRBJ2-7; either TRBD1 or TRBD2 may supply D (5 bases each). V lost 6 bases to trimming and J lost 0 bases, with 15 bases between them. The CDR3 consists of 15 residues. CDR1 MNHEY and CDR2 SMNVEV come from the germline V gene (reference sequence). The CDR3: CASSLTPGSSYEQYF. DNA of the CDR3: TGTGCCAGCAGCCTTACCCCAGGGAGCTCCTACGAGCAGTACTTC.

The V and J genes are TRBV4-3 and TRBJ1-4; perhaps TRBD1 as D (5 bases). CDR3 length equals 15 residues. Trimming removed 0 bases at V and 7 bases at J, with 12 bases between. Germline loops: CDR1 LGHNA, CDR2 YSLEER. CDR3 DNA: TGCGCCAGCAGCCAAGACTGGACAAGGTCTGAAAAACTGTTTTTT. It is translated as CASSQDWTRSEKLFF.

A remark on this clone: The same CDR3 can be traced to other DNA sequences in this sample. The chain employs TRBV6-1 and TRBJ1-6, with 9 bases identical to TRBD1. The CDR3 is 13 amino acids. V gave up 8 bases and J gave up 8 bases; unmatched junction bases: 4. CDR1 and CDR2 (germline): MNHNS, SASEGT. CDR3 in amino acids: CASAQGAYSPLHF. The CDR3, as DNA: TGTGCCAGCGCACAGGGGGCCTATTCACCCCTCCACTTT.

The CDR3 sequence: CASSENRDAEAFF. The CDR3 DNA reads TGTGCCAGCAGCGAGAACAGGGACGCTGAAGCTTTCTTT. The chain joins TRBV7-9 to TRBJ1-1, with a tentative D call TRBD1 (6 bases). This CDR3 comprises 13 residues. V lost 5 bases and J 6 bases, leaving 13 bases between the germline ends. Germline CDR1 and CDR2: SEHNR and FQNEAQ (reference sequence). Together with reference TRBV7-9 and TRBJ1-1, the CDR3 gives the full variable domain: DTGVSQNPRHKITKRGQNVTFRCDPISEHNRLYWYRQTLGQGPEFLTYFQNEAQLEKSRLLSDRFSAERPKGSFSTLEIQRTEQGDSAMYLCASSENRDAEAFFGQGTRLTVV.

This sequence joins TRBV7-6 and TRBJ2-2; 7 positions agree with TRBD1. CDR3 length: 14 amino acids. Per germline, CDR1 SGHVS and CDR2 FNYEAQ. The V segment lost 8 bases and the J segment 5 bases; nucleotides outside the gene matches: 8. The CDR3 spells CASATTGLTGELFF. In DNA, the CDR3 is TGTGCCAGCGCTACGACAGGGTTAACCGGGGAGCTGTTTTTT.

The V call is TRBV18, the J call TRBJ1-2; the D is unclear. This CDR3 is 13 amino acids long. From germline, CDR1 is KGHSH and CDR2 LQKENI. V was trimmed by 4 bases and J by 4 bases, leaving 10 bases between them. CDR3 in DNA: TGTGCCAGCTCACGGACCGTAGGCTATGGCTACACCTTC. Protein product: CASSRTVGYGYTF.

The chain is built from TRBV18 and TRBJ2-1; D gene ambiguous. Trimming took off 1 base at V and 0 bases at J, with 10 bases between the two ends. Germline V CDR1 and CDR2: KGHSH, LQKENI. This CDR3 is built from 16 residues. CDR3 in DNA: TGTGCCAGCTCACCACGTGGGCAGAGCTCCTACAATGAGCAGTTCTTC. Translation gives CASSPRGQSSYNEQFF.

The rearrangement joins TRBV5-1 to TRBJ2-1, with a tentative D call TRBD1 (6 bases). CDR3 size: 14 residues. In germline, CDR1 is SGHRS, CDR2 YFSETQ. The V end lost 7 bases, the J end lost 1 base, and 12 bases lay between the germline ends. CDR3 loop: CASSEGESYNEQFF. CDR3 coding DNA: TGCGCCAGCTCTGAGGGGGAGTCCTACAATGAGCAGTTCTTC.

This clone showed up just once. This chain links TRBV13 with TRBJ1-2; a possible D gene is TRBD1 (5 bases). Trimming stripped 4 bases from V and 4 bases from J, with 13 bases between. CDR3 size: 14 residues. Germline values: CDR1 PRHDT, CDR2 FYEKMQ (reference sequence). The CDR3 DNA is TGTGCCAGCAGCTCGGACATATCGGGCTATGGCTACACCTTC. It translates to CASSSDISGYGYTF.

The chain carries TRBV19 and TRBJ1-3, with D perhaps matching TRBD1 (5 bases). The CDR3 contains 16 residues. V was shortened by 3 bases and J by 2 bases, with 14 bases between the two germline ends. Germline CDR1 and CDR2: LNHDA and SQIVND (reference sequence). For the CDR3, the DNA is TGTGCCAGTAGTATGTCGGGGCAGGGTACTGGAAACACCATATATTTT. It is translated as CASSMSGQGTGNTIYF.

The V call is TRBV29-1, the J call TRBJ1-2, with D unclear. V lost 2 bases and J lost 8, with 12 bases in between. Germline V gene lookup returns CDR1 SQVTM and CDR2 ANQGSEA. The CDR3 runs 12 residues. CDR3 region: CSVESPFGGYTF. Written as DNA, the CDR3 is TGCAGCGTTGAATCCCCGTTCGGCGGCTACACCTTC.

CDR3 sequence: CAWSQTGRLQPQHF. The DNA of the CDR3 is TGTGCCTGGAGTCAGACAGGCCGACTTCAGCCCCAGCATTTT. The rearrangement uses TRBV30 and TRBJ1-5, with D possibly matching TRBD1 (6 bases). Germline V CDR1 and CDR2: GTSNPN, SVGIG (reference sequence). CDR3 length: 14 amino acids. The ends were cut back, 2 bases at V and 6 bases at J, with 14 bases in the middle.

The CDR3, as DNA: TGTGCCAGCAGTGAAACAGGGGGCGCTGGCTACACCTTC. Its translation: CASSETGGAGYTF. The rearrangement uses TRBV7-2 and TRBJ1-2; 9 bases are a match to TRBD1. The CDR3 covers 13 residues. With 6 bases clipped from V and 7 bases from J, the junction kept 6 bases outside the gene matches. Germline lookup yields CDR1 SGHTA and CDR2 FQGNSA.

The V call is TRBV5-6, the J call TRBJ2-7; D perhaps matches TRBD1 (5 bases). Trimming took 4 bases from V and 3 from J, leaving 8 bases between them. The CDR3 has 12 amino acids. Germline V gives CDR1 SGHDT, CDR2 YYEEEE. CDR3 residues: CASSPGHYEQYF. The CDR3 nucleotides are TGTGCCAGCAGCCCCGGACACTACGAGCAGTACTTC.